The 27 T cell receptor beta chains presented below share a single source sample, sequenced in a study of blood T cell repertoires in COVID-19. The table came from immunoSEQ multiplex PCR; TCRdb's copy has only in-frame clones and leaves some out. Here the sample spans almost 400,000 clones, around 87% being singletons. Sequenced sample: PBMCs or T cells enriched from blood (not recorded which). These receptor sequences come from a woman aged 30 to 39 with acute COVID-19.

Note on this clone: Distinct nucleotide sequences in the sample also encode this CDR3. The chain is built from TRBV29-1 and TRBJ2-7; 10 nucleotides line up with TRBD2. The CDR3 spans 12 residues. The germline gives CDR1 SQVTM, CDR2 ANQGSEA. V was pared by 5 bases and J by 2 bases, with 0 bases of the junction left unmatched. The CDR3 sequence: CSVLAGAYEQYF. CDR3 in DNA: TGCAGCGTTCTAGCGGGGGCCTACGAGCAGTACTTC.

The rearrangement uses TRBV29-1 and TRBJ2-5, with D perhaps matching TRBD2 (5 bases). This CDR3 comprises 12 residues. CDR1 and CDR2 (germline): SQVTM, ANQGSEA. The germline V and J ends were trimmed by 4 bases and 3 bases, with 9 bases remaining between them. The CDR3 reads CSVGLGEETQYF. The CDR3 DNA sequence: TGCAGCGTTGGCCTGGGAGAAGAGACCCAGTACTTC.

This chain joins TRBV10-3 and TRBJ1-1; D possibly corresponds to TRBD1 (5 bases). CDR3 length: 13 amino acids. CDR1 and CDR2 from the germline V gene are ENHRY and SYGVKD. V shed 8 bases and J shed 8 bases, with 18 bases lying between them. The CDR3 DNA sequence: TGTGCCATCTCAGGGTGGACCCTTCGGGAAGCTTTCTTT. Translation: CAISGWTLREAFF.

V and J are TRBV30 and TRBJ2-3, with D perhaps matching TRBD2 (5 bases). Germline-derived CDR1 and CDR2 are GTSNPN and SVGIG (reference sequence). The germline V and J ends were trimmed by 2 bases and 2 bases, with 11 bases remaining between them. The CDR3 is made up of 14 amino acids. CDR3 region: CAWSPRTVTDTQYF. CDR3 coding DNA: TGTGCCTGGAGTCCCCGGACTGTCACAGATACGCAGTATTTT.

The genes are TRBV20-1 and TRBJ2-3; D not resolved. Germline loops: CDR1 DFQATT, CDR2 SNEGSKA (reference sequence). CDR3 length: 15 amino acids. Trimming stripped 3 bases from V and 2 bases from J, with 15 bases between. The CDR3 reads CSASEGEAPTDTQYF. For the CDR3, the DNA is TGCAGTGCTAGTGAAGGTGAGGCCCCCACAGATACGCAGTATTTT.

The chain's CDR3 is CASTPGQGYYGYTF. The DNA of the CDR3 is TGTGCCAGCACGCCGGGACAGGGATACTATGGCTACACCTTC. The chain carries TRBV7-9 and TRBJ1-2, with TRBD1 matching over 9 bases. The CDR3 runs 14 residues. Trimming at V came to 7 bases and at J to 3 bases, leaving 6 bases not matched to a gene. Germline loops: CDR1 SEHNR, CDR2 FQNEAQ (reference sequence).

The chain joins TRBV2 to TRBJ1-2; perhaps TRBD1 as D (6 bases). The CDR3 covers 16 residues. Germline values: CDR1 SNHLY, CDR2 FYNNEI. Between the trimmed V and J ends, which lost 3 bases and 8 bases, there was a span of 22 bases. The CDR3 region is CASSDRGSHLLWGYTF. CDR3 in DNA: TGTGCCAGCAGTGACAGGGGCTCCCACCTATTGTGGGGCTACACCTTC. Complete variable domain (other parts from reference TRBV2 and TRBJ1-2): EPEVTQTPSHQVTQMGQEVILRCVPISNHLYFYWYRQILGQKVEFLVSFYNNEISEKSEIFDDQFSVERPDGSNFTLKIRSTKLEDSAMYFCASSDRGSHLLWGYTFGSGTRLTVV.

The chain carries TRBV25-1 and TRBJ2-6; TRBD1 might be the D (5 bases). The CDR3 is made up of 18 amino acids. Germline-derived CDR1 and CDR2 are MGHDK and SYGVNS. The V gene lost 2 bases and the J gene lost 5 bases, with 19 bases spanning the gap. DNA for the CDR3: TGTGCCAGCAGTGAAAGGGGAACAGGAGAAGGCTGGGCCAACGTCCTGACTTTC. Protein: CASSERGTGEGWANVLTF.

The CDR3 nucleotides are TGTGCCACCAGTGACCCTGGACAGGGCTTTCCGGGGAAATCCCTCCACTTT. This codes for CATSDPGQGFPGKSLHF. The V and J genes are TRBV24-1 and TRBJ1-6; TRBD1 matches 8 bases. This CDR3 comprises 17 residues. After removal of 4 bases from V and 14 bases from J, the junction contained 18 bases not matched to a gene. CDR1 KGHDR and CDR2 SFDVKD come from the germline V gene.

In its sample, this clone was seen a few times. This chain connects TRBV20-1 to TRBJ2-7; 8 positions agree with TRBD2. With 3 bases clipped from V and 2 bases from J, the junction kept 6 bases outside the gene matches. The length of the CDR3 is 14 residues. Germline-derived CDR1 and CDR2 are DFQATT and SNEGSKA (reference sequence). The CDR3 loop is CSASPGGRPYEQYF. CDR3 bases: TGCAGTGCTAGTCCGGGGGGGAGACCCTACGAGCAGTACTTC.

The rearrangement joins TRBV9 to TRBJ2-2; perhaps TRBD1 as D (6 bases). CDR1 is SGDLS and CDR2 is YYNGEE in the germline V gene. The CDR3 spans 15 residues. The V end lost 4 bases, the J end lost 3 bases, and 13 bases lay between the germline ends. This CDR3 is CASSPPAGDTGELFF. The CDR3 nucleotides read TGTGCCAGCAGCCCCCCCGCAGGGGACACCGGGGAGCTGTTTTTT. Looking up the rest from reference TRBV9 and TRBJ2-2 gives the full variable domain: DSGVTQTPKHLITATGQRVTLRCSPRSGDLSVYWYQQSLDQGLQFLIQYYNGEERAKGNILERFSAQQFPDLHSELNLSSLELGDSALYFCASSPPAGDTGELFFGEGSRLTVL.

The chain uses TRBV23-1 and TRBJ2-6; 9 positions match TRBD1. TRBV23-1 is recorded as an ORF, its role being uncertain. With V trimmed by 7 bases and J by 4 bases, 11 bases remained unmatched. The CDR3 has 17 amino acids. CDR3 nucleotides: TGCGCCAGCATCCGGACAGGGGAGATTTCGGGGGCCAACGTCCTGACTTTC. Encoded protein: CASIRTGEISGANVLTF.

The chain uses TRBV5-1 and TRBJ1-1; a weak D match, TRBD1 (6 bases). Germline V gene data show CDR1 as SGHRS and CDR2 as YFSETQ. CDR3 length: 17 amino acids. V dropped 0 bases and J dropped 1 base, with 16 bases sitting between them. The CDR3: CASSLVEQGRTNTEAFF. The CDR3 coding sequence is TGCGCCAGCAGCTTGGTAGAACAGGGACGGACGAACACTGAAGCTTTCTTT.

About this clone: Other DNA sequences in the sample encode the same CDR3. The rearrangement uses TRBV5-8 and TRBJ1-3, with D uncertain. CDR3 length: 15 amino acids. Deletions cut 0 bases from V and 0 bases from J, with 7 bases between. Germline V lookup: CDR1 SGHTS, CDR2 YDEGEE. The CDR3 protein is CASSLAVSSGNTIYF. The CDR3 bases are TGTGCCAGCAGCTTGGCCGTGAGCTCTGGAAACACCATATATTTT.

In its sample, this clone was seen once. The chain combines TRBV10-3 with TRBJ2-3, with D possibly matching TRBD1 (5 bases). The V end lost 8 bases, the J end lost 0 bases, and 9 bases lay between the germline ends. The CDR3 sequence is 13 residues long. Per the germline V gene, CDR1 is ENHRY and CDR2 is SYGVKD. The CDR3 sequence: CAIQDTSTDTQYF. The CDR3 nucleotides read TGTGCCATCCAGGACACTAGCACAGATACGCAGTATTTT.

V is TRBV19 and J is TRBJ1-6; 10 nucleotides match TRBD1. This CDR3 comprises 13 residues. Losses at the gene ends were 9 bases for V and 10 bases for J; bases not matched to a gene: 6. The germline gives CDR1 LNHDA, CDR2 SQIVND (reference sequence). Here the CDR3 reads CASRGTGDSPLHF. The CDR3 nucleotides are TGTGCCAGCCGGGGGACAGGGGACTCACCCCTCCACTTT.

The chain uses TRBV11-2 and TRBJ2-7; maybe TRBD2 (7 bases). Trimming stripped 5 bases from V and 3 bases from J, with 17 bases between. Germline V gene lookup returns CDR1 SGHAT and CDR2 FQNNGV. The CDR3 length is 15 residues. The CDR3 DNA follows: TGTGCCAGCAGCCCTTCGGGCGGGGGCTACTACGAGCAGTACTTC. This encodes CASSPSGGGYYEQYF.

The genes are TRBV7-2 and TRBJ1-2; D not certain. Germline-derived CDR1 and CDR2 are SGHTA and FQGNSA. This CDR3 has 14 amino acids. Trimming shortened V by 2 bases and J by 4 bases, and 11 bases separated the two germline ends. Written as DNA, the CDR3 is TGTGCCAGCAGCTTATCCCCGGAGGGCTATGGCTACACCTTC. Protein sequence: CASSLSPEGYGYTF.

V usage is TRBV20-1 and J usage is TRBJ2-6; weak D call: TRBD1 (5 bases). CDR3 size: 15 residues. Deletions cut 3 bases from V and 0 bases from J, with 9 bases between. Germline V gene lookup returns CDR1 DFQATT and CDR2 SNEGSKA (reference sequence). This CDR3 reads CSASDSRSGANVLTF. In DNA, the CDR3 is TGCAGTGCTAGTGACAGTCGCTCTGGGGCCAACGTCCTGACTTTC.

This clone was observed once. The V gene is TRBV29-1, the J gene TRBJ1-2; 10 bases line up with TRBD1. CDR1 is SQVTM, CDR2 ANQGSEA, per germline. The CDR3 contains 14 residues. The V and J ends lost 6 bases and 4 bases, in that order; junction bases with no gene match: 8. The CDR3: CSVPRTGGPYGYTF. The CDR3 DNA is TGCAGCGTCCCGAGGACAGGGGGTCCCTATGGCTACACCTTC.

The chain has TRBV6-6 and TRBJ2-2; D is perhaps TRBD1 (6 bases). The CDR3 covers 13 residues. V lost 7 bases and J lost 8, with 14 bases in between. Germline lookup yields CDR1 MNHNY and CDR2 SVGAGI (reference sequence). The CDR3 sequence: CASTWTDGGELFF. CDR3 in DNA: TGTGCCAGCACCTGGACAGACGGAGGGGAGCTGTTTTTT.

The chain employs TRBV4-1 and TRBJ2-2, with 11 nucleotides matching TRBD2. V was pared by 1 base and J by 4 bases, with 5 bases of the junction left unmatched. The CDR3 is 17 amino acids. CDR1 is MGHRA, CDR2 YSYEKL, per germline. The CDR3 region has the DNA TGCGCCAGCAGCCAAGCGACTAGCGGGGTAATCACCGGGGAGCTGTTTTTT. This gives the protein CASSQATSGVITGELFF.

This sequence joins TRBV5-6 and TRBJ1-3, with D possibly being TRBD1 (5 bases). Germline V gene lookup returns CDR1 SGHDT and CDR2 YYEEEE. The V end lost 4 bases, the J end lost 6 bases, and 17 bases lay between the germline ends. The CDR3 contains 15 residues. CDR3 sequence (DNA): TGTGCCAGCAGCCGAGACAGTATCTCTCCAAACACCATATATTTT. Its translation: CASSRDSISPNTIYF.

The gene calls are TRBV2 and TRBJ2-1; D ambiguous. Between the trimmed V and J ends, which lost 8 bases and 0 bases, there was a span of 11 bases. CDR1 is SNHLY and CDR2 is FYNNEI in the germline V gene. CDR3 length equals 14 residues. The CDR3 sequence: CASGQEYSYNEQFF. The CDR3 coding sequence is TGTGCCAGCGGGCAGGAATACTCCTACAATGAGCAGTTCTTC.

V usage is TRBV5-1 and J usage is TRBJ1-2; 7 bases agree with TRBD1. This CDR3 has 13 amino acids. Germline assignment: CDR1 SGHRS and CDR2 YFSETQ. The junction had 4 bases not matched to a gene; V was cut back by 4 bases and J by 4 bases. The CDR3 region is CASSRQGPYGYTF. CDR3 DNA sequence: TGCGCCAGCAGCCGACAGGGCCCCTATGGCTACACCTTC.

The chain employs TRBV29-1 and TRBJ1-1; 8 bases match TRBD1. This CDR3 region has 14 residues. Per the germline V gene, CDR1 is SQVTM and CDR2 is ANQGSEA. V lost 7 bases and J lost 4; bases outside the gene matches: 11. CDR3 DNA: TGCAGCGGCGGACAGGGAGAATCGGGCACTGAAGCTTTCTTT. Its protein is CSGGQGESGTEAFF.

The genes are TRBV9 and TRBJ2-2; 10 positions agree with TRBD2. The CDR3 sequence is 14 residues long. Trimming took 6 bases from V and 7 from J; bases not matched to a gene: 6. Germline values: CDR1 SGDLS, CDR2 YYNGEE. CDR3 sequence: CASTAGGLDGELFF. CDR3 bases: TGTGCCAGCACAGCGGGGGGGCTGGACGGGGAGCTGTTTTTT. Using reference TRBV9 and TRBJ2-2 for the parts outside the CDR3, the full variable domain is DSGVTQTPKHLITATGQRVTLRCSPRSGDLSVYWYQQSLDQGLQFLIQYYNGEERAKGNILERFSAQQFPDLHSELNLSSLELGDSALYFCASTAGGLDGELFFGEGSRLTVL.